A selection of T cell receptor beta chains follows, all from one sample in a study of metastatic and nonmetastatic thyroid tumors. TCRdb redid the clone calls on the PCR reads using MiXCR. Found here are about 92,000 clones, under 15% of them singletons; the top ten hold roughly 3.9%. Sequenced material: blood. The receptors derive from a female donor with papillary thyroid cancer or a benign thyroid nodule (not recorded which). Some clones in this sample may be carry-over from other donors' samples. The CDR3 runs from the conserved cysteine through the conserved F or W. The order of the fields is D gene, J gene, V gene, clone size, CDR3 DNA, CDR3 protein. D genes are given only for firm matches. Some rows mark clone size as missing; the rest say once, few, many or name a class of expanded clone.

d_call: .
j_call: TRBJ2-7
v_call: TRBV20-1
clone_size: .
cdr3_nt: TGCAGTGCTAGAGTGACGTCGAGCTCCTACGAGCAGTACTTC
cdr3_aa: CSARVTSSSYEQYF

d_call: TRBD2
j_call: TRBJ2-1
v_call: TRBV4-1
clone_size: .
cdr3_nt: TGCGCCAGCAGCCAAGATCCTATCCTAGCGGGGGGGTCTAATGAGCAGTTCTTC
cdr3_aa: CASSQDPILAGGSNEQFF

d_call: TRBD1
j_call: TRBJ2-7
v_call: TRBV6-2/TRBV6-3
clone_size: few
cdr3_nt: TGTGCCAGCAGTCTTATGAGGGACAGGGGATTAAGCGATCAGTACTTC
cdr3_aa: CASSLMRDRGLSDQYF

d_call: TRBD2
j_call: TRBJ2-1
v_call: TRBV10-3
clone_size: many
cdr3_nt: TGTGCCATCAGTGAAGGCGGGGGGGCGTACAATGAGCAGTTCTTC
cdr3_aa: CAISEGGGAYNEQFF

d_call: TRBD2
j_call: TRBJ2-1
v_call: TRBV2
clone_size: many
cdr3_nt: TGTGCCAGCGTAGCGGGGGTAGGCAATGAGCAGTTCTTC
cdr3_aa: CASVAGVGNEQFF

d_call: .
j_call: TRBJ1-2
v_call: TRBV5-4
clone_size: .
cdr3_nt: TGTGCCAGCAGAACCGGGACCGCTATTAACTATGGCTACACCTTC
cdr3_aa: CASRTGTAINYGYTF

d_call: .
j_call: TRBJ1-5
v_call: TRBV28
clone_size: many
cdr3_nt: TGTGCCAGCAGGAGTTATAGCAATCAGCCCCAGCATTTT
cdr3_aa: CASRSYSNQPQHF

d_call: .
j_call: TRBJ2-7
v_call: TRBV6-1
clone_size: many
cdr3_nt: TGTGCCACCCGGGCCAGGGGCCACTCCTACGAGCAGTACTTC
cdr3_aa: CATRARGHSYEQYF

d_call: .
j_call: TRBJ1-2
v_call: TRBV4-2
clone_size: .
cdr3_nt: TGTGCCAGCAGCCAAGATCCCCAGGCAGCTAACTATGGCTACACCTTC
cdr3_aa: CASSQDPQAANYGYTF

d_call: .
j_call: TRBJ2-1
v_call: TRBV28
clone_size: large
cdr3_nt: TGTGCCAGCTCGGTGTCGGGCAATGAGCAGTTCTTC
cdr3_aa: CASSVSGNEQFF

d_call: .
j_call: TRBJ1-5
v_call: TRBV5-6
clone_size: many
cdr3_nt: TGTGCCAGCAGCTTGGGGGACCGGGGAAGGAGGGGCAATCAGCCCCAGCATTTT
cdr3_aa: CASSLGDRGRRGNQPQHF

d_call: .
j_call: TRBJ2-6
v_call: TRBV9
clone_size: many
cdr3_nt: TGTGCCAGCAGCGTAGTCGGGGGACGCTCTGGGGCCAACGTCCTGACTTTC
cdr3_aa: CASSVVGGRSGANVLTF

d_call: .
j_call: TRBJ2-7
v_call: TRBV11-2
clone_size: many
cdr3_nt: TGTGCCAGCAGCTTAGGTTCCTCCTACGAGCAGTACTTC
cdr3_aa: CASSLGSSYEQYF

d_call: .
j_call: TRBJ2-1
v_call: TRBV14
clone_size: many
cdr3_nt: TGTGCCAGCAGCCACGTAGGATGGGGTGAGCAGTTCTTC
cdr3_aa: CASSHVGWGEQFF

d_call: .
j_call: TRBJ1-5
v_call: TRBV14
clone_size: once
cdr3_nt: TGTGCCAGCAGCCATGAAACTGGACGGCAATCAGCCCAGCATTTT
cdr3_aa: CASSHETGRQSAQHF

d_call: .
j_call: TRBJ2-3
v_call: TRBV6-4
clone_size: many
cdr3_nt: TGTGCCAGCAGTCCCCAGGGGGAGGGGGATACGCAGTATTTT
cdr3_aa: CASSPQGEGDTQYF